The source of this TCR beta chain is a study of blood T cell repertoires in COVID-19. Study background: COVID-19 samples, acute and convalescent, were from the United States, Italy and Spain. Sample material is recorded as cDNA or gDNA derived from T cells, B-cell-depleted T cells, or PBMCs.

In the original processing: Nucleated cell number was recorded as an estimate derived from reference gene primer amplification. Generated by immunoSEQ multiplex PCR, the TCRdb table keeps only in-frame clones and is missing some. The D gene and trimming were derived from the DNA, and the V and J assignments and clone size from that table. The sample has roughly 83,000 clones, roughly 88% seen once. This clone is medium-sized by share. Source material: peripheral blood. The sequence derives from a man aged 45-65 years with active COVID-19.

The CDR3 region has the DNA TGTGCCAGCAGCTCGGACGGGAGGGGAAAGGCTTTCTTT. Translated: CASSSDGRGKAFF. The V gene is TRBV7-9, the J gene TRBJ1-1, with D possibly being TRBD1 (5 bases). CDR1 is SEHNR and CDR2 is FQNEAQ in the germline V gene (reference sequence). The CDR3 has 13 residues. Deletions cut 4 bases from V and 11 bases from J, with 17 bases between.